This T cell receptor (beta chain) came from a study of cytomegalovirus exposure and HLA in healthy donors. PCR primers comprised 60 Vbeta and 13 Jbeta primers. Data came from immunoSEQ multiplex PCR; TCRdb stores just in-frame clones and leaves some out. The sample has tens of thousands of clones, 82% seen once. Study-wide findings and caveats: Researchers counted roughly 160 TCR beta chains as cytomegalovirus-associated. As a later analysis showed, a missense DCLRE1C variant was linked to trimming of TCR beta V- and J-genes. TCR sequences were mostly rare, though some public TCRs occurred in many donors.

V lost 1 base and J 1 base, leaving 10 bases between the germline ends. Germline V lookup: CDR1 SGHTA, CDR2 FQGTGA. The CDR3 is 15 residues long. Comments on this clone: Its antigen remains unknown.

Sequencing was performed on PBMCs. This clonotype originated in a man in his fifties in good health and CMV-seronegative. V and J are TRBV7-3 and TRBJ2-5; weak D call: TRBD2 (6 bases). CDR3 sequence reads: CASSLNGGVQETQYF. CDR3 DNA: TGTGCCAGCAGCTTAAATGGAGGGGTCCAAGAGACCCAGTACTTC.